The 8 T cell receptor beta chains below all came from one sample that was sequenced in a study of long-term antiretroviral therapy in people with HIV. Version v3.0 of the immunoSEQ assay ran at survey level. TCRdb's copy holds only in-frame clones and misses some; the assay was immunoSEQ multiplex PCR. The profile shows about 11,000 clones, around 80% of them singletons. Sequences were derived from unsorted PBMCs, sampled about 7 years after starting antiretroviral therapy. These receptors came from a man aged 45-60 years with HIV.

The chain recombines TRBV5-1 with TRBJ2-3, with unresolved D. Trimming took 0 bases from V and 6 from J, leaving 8 bases between them. CDR1 is SGHRS, CDR2 YFSETQ, per germline. The CDR3 is made up of 13 amino acids. The CDR3 loop reads CASSLAQADTQYF. The CDR3 region has the DNA TGCGCCAGCAGCTTGGCCCAGGCTGATACGCAGTATTTT.

The chain is built from TRBV9 and TRBJ1-2; tentative D call: TRBD1 (5 bases). Germline values: CDR1 SGDLS, CDR2 YYNGEE. Trimming removed 4 bases from V and 4 bases from J, with 17 bases in between. This CDR3 has 15 residues. In DNA form, the CDR3 reads TGTGCCAGCAGCCCCCGTGGGGGGGGGACCTATGGCTACACCTTC. This translates into CASSPRGGGTYGYTF.

V gene TRBV10-3 combines with J gene TRBJ1-4; D remains ambiguous. The CDR3 is made up of 15 amino acids. The germline CDR1 and CDR2 sequences are ENHRY and SYGVKD. The ends were cut back, 1 base at V and 3 bases at J, with 9 bases in the middle. The CDR3 spells CAISEYRVPNEKLFF. The CDR3 DNA follows: TGTGCCATCAGTGAGTACAGAGTCCCTAATGAAAAACTGTTTTTT.

The V gene is TRBV4-1, the J gene TRBJ2-7; 9 bases fit TRBD1. CDR3 length: 15 residues. In germline, CDR1 is MGHRA, CDR2 YSYEKL. V dropped 1 base and J dropped 2; count of bases not matched to a gene: 3. The CDR3 nucleotides read TGCGCCAGCAGCCAAGGACAGGGGGGGGCCTACGAGCAGTACTTC. Translating it yields CASSQGQGGAYEQYF.

V usage is TRBV7-9 and J usage is TRBJ2-1; a possible D gene is TRBD2 (5 bases). The CDR3 runs 13 residues. The germline V and J ends were trimmed by 1 base and 8 bases, with 9 bases remaining between them. Germline CDR1 is SEHNR and CDR2 is FQNEAQ (reference sequence). CDR3 in DNA: TGTGCCAGCAGCTTAGTGAGGGCGGATGAGCAGTTCTTC. Translation: CASSLVRADEQFF.

The chain has TRBV19 and TRBJ2-3; the match to TRBD2 covers 7 bases. Germline CDR1 is LNHDA and CDR2 is SQIVND (reference sequence). The CDR3 consists of 15 residues. V trimming: 3 bases; J trimming: 2 bases; junction bases outside the gene matches: 5. The CDR3 here is CASSIGRTLTDTQYF. CDR3 sequence (DNA): TGTGCCAGTAGTATCGGGAGGACCCTCACAGATACGCAGTATTTT.

The genes are TRBV5-1 and TRBJ1-6, with a weak D call TRBD1 (6 bases). Germline assignment: CDR1 SGHRS and CDR2 YFSETQ. The CDR3 sequence is 14 residues long. V was cut by 4 bases and J by 10 bases, with 15 bases left in between. CDR3 protein: CASSLGGNGSPLHF. The CDR3 DNA reads as TGCGCCAGCAGCCTCGGGGGCAATGGGTCACCCCTCCACTTT.

The rearrangement links TRBV2 to TRBJ1-1; maybe TRBD1 (6 bases). Between the trimmed V and J ends, which lost 0 bases and 0 bases, there was a span of 8 bases. The length of the CDR3 is 15 residues. Germline lookup yields CDR1 SNHLY and CDR2 FYNNEI. The CDR3 region is CASSEADSLNTEAFF. CDR3 bases: TGTGCCAGCAGTGAAGCGGACAGTCTGAACACTGAAGCTTTCTTT.